This T cell receptor beta chain is drawn from a study of post-analysis software for immune sequencing data. Study findings and constraints: The study found significantly lower normalized Chao1 diversity in multiple sclerosis patients than in controls. Strong co-clustering by F measure linked samples that shared a preparation batch.

On this clonotype itself: Antigen specificity is unknown.

The TCR beta cDNA libraries carried unique molecular identifiers. MiXCR, applied by TCRdb to the PCR reads, yields one record per CDR3 protein. The sample has about 540,000 distinct CDR3 sequences; about a third are singletons. Input material: blood. This clonotype was obtained from a girl under 18 with multiple sclerosis.

CDR3 sequence reads: CASSGAGGAAKNIQYF. Here the CDR3 DNA reads TGCGCCAGCAGTGGGGCGGGGGGGGCAGCTAAGAACATTCAGTACTTC. The genes are TRBV10-2 and TRBJ2-4; 9 nucleotides align to TRBD2. CDR3 length: 16 residues. Trimming cost V 4 bases and J 7 bases; bases outside gene matches: 11. CDR1 WSHSY and CDR2 SAAADI come from the germline V gene.